These T cell receptor beta chains were read from a single sample in a study of blood T cell repertoires in COVID-19. Here immunoSEQ multiplex PCR was the method, and the copy in TCRdb shows in-frame clones only, minus some. The data show fewer than 500,000 clones, with 80% to 90% seen just once and 0.9% to 1.2% held by the top ten. The specimen sequenced was PBMCs or T cells enriched from blood (not recorded which). Every receptor here comes from a man aged 25 to 45 who had recovered from COVID-19. The CDR3 runs from the conserved cysteine through the conserved F or W. The order of the fields is CDR3 length, D gene, J gene, clone size, V gene, CDR3 DNA, CDR3 protein. A D gene is named only where the DNA matches it firmly. A row's size may be missing; if present it is once, few, many or a size class.

cdr3_length: 14; d_call: TRBD2; j_call: TRBJ2-7; clone_size: -; v_call: TRBV3-1/TRBV3-2; cdr3_nt: TGTGCCAGCAGCCAACTAGCGGGCGCGCGGGAGCAGTACTTC; cdr3_aa: CASSQLAGAREQYF
cdr3_length: 15; d_call: TRBD1; j_call: TRBJ1-6; clone_size: -; v_call: TRBV27; cdr3_nt: TGTGCCAGCAGTTTATCGGGGACAGGGAGATCACCCCTCCACTTT; cdr3_aa: CASSLSGTGRSPLHF
cdr3_length: 14; d_call: TRBD1; j_call: TRBJ1-5; clone_size: -; v_call: TRBV24-1; cdr3_nt: TGTGCCACGGCCGGCAGGGGGGAATCTCAGCCCCAGCATTTT; cdr3_aa: CATAGRGESQPQHF
cdr3_length: 11; d_call: -; j_call: TRBJ1-1; clone_size: -; v_call: TRBV11-2; cdr3_nt: TGTGCCAGCAGCTCGAGCACTGAAGCTTTCTTT; cdr3_aa: CASSSSTEAFF
cdr3_length: 12; d_call: TRBD1; j_call: TRBJ1-2; clone_size: -; v_call: TRBV28; cdr3_nt: TGTGCCAGCAGGGGACAGGGAGGCGGCTACACCTTC; cdr3_aa: CASRGQGGGYTF
cdr3_length: 14; d_call: -; j_call: TRBJ2-7; clone_size: -; v_call: TRBV29-1; cdr3_nt: TGCAGCGTCAGGGGGACTCGGGAAACCTACGAGCAGTACTTC; cdr3_aa: CSVRGTRETYEQYF
cdr3_length: 15; d_call: -; j_call: TRBJ1-5; clone_size: -; v_call: TRBV12-2; cdr3_nt: TGTGCAAGTCGCTCTAGGGGGGGGGTAAGTCAGCCCCAGCATTTT; cdr3_aa: CASRSRGGVSQPQHF
cdr3_length: 16; d_call: -; j_call: TRBJ1-6; clone_size: -; v_call: TRBV19; cdr3_nt: TGTGCCAGTAAGATCCCAGGGTCCGCCTCAAATTCACCCCTCCACTTT; cdr3_aa: CASKIPGSASNSPLHF
cdr3_length: 14; d_call: -; j_call: TRBJ1-6; clone_size: -; v_call: TRBV18; cdr3_nt: TGTGCCAGCTCACGGGGGGGCTCGGGTTCACCCCTCCACTTT; cdr3_aa: CASSRGGSGSPLHF
cdr3_length: 16; d_call: -; j_call: TRBJ2-2; clone_size: -; v_call: TRBV5-1; cdr3_nt: TGCGCCAGCAGCCCTCTCACGGTAACGAACACCGGGGAGCTGTTTTTT; cdr3_aa: CASSPLTVTNTGELFF
cdr3_length: 14; d_call: -; j_call: TRBJ1-6; clone_size: -; v_call: TRBV28; cdr3_nt: TGTGCCAGCAGTTTATCAGTATCCAATTCACCCCTCCACTTT; cdr3_aa: CASSLSVSNSPLHF
cdr3_length: 15; d_call: TRBD1; j_call: TRBJ2-3; clone_size: once; v_call: TRBV5-1; cdr3_nt: TGCGCCAGCAGCTCCGGACAGGGGTTAGACGATACGCAGTATTTT; cdr3_aa: CASSSGQGLDDTQYF
cdr3_length: 14; d_call: -; j_call: TRBJ1-3; clone_size: few; v_call: TRBV4-2; cdr3_nt: TGTGCCAGCAGCCAAGACGTTTTTATAAACACCATATATTTT; cdr3_aa: CASSQDVFINTIYF
cdr3_length: 13; d_call: TRBD1; j_call: TRBJ1-5; clone_size: -; v_call: TRBV30; cdr3_nt: TGTGCCTGGAGTGCCCCGGGGACAGGGGTCCAGCATTTT; cdr3_aa: CAWSAPGTGVQHF
cdr3_length: 13; d_call: -; j_call: TRBJ1-5; clone_size: -; v_call: TRBV25-1; cdr3_nt: TGTGCCAGCAGTGATTCCTCGGTCTCGCCCCAGCATTTT; cdr3_aa: CASSDSSVSPQHF
cdr3_length: 15; d_call: -; j_call: TRBJ1-5; clone_size: -; v_call: TRBV4-1; cdr3_nt: TGCGCCAGCAGCCAAGAGGGGGCGATTAGTGGGCCCCAGCATTTT; cdr3_aa: CASSQEGAISGPQHF
cdr3_length: 17; d_call: TRBD2; j_call: TRBJ2-3; clone_size: -; v_call: TRBV5-8; cdr3_nt: TGTGCCAGCAGCTTGGAGCTAACTAGCGGGAGCACAGATACGCAGTATTTT; cdr3_aa: CASSLELTSGSTDTQYF
cdr3_length: 16; d_call: TRBD1; j_call: TRBJ1-3; clone_size: -; v_call: TRBV7-8; cdr3_nt: TGTGCCAGCAGCTTAGAGGTCAGGGGGTCTGGAAACACCATATATTTT; cdr3_aa: CASSLEVRGSGNTIYF
cdr3_length: 18; d_call: TRBD2; j_call: TRBJ2-1; clone_size: -; v_call: TRBV20-1; cdr3_nt: TGCAGTGCTAGTAACGGACTAGCGGGAGGGCTTGTGTACAATGAGCAGTTCTTC; cdr3_aa: CSASNGLAGGLVYNEQFF
cdr3_length: 14; d_call: -; j_call: TRBJ2-2; clone_size: -; v_call: TRBV11-3; cdr3_nt: TGTGCCAGCAGCTTAGGGCCCCAAGCCGGGGAGCTGTTTTTT; cdr3_aa: CASSLGPQAGELFF
cdr3_length: 17; d_call: TRBD1; j_call: TRBJ1-5; clone_size: -; v_call: TRBV6-1; cdr3_nt: TGTGCCAGCAGTGAAAGTATCGGACAGGGGGATGTTCAGCCCCAGCATTTT; cdr3_aa: CASSESIGQGDVQPQHF
cdr3_length: 12; d_call: -; j_call: TRBJ1-2; clone_size: -; v_call: TRBV5-8; cdr3_nt: TGTGCCAGCAGCTTGTCCCGGCGGGGCTACACCTTC; cdr3_aa: CASSLSRRGYTF
cdr3_length: 15; d_call: TRBD1; j_call: TRBJ1-2; clone_size: -; v_call: TRBV7-8; cdr3_nt: TGTGCCAGCAGCAACCGGGACAGGGTTAACTATGGCTACACCTTC; cdr3_aa: CASSNRDRVNYGYTF
cdr3_length: 13; d_call: -; j_call: TRBJ2-1; clone_size: -; v_call: TRBV7-9; cdr3_nt: TGTGCCAGCAGCCCGAAGAGAGGCAATGAGCAGTTCTTC; cdr3_aa: CASSPKRGNEQFF
cdr3_length: 15; d_call: -; j_call: TRBJ2-7; clone_size: -; v_call: TRBV10-3; cdr3_nt: TGTGCCATCAGAGACACAGGGTGGGGCTCCTACGAGCAGTACTTC; cdr3_aa: CAIRDTGWGSYEQYF
cdr3_length: 15; d_call: TRBD1; j_call: TRBJ2-3; clone_size: -; v_call: TRBV2; cdr3_nt: TGTGCCAGCGTAGAGGACAGGGGCTCCACAGATACGCAGTATTTT; cdr3_aa: CASVEDRGSTDTQYF
cdr3_length: 15; d_call: -; j_call: TRBJ2-1; clone_size: -; v_call: TRBV15; cdr3_nt: TGTGCCACCAGCAGAGATCGAAGCACCTACAATGAGCAGTTCTTC; cdr3_aa: CATSRDRSTYNEQFF
cdr3_length: 14; d_call: TRBD2; j_call: TRBJ2-5; clone_size: -; v_call: TRBV10-1; cdr3_nt: TGCGCCAGCAGTGAATCGGGAGGACAAGAGACCCAGTACTTC; cdr3_aa: CASSESGGQETQYF
cdr3_length: 16; d_call: TRBD2; j_call: TRBJ2-2; clone_size: -; v_call: TRBV24-1; cdr3_nt: TGTGCCACCAGTGAATGGACTAGCGGGAGGCCCGGGGAGCTGTTTTTT; cdr3_aa: CATSEWTSGRPGELFF
cdr3_length: 16; d_call: -; j_call: TRBJ2-3; clone_size: -; v_call: TRBV5-4; cdr3_nt: TGTGCCAGCAGCGCGGGCTGGGGGACTAGCACAGATACGCAGTATTTT; cdr3_aa: CASSAGWGTSTDTQYF
cdr3_length: 13; d_call: -; j_call: TRBJ1-2; clone_size: -; v_call: TRBV24-1; cdr3_nt: TGTGCCACCAGTGAGGGGCGCGGCTATGGCTACACCTTC; cdr3_aa: CATSEGRGYGYTF
cdr3_length: 17; d_call: TRBD1; j_call: TRBJ2-1; clone_size: -; v_call: TRBV5-1; cdr3_nt: TGCGCCAGCAGCTTGGATGGATGGGGACAGCAATACAATGAGCAGTTCTTC; cdr3_aa: CASSLDGWGQQYNEQFF
cdr3_length: 17; d_call: -; j_call: TRBJ2-1; clone_size: -; v_call: TRBV5-4; cdr3_nt: TGTGCCAGCACCCCATCTCCGGCGGGGTTTCGGGACAATGAGCAGTTCTTC; cdr3_aa: CASTPSPAGFRDNEQFF
cdr3_length: 14; d_call: TRBD1; j_call: TRBJ1-1; clone_size: once; v_call: TRBV19; cdr3_nt: TGTGCCAGTAGTAGGGACAGTCCTATAACTGAAGCTTTCTTT; cdr3_aa: CASSRDSPITEAFF
cdr3_length: 15; d_call: TRBD1; j_call: TRBJ2-1; clone_size: -; v_call: TRBV10-2; cdr3_nt: TGCGCCAGCAATGGACGACAGGGGGCATACAATGAGCAGTTCTTC; cdr3_aa: CASNGRQGAYNEQFF
cdr3_length: 11; d_call: -; j_call: TRBJ2-7; clone_size: -; v_call: TRBV12-5; cdr3_nt: TGTGCTAGTGGACAGCAACTCGAGCAGTACTTC; cdr3_aa: CASGQQLEQYF